What follows are 2 T cell receptor beta chains derived from one specimen sequenced in a study of CD8 T cells in Susac syndrome. Roughly 0.5 to 1 ug RNA was reverse transcribed with random hexamers. TCRdb reanalysed the immunoSEQ multiplex PCR reads using MiXCR and keeps one entry per CDR3 protein. The repertoire consists of around 130,000 distinct CDR3 sequences, with nearly 96% occurring once and the leading ten covering approximately 0.15%. The sequenced sample consisted of CD4+ T cells from PBMCs. Source of these receptors: a human donor with Susac syndrome.

The chain recombines TRBV2 with TRBJ1-2; 7 bases align to TRBD1. V lost 6 bases and J lost 8; bases outside the gene matches: 9. This CDR3 spans 13 amino acids. Germline CDR1 reads SNHLY; CDR2 reads FYNNEI. CDR3 region: CASRVGTALGYTF. The CDR3 region has the DNA TGTGCCAGCAGAGTCGGGACAGCCCTGGGCTACACCTTC.

The gene calls are TRBV6-4 and TRBJ2-1, with D perhaps matching TRBD2 (5 bases). This CDR3 contains 14 residues. The V end lost 3 bases, the J end lost 9 bases, and 15 bases lay between the germline ends. The germline V gene has CDR1 MRHNA and CDR2 SNTAGT. CDR3 DNA sequence: TGTGCCAGCAGTGAGGACTGGATTTCGGCTGAGCAGTTCTTC. Protein: CASSEDWISAEQFF.